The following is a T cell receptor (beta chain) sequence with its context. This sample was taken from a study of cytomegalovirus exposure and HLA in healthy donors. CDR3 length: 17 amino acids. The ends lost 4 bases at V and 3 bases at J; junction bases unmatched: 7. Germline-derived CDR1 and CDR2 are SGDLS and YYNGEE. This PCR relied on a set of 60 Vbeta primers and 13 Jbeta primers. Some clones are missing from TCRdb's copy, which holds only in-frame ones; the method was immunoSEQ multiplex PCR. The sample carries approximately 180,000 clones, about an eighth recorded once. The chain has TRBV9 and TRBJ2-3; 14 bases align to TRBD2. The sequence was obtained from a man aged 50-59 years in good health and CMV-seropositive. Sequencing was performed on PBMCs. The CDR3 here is CASSFRTSGGTTDTQYF. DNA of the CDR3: TGTGCCAGCAGCTTCCGGACTAGCGGGGGGACGACAGATACGCAGTATTTT.